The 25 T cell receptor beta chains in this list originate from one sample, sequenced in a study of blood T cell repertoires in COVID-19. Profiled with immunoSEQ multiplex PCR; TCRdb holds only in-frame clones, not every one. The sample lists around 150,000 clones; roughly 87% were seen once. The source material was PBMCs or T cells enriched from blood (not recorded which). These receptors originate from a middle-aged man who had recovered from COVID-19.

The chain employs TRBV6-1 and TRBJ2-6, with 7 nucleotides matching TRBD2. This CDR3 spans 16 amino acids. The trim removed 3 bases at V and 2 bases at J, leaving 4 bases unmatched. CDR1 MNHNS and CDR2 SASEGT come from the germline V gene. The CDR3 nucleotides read TGTGCCAGCAGTGATGGGAGGGGAGCTGGGGCCAACGTCCTGACTTTC. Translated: CASSDGRGAGANVLTF.

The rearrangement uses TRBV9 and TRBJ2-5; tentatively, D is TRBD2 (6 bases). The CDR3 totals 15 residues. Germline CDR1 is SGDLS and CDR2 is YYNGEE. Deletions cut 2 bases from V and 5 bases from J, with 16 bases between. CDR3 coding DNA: TGTGCCAGCAGCGTGGGACTCCCCCCCATGGAGACCCAGTACTTC. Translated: CASSVGLPPMETQYF.

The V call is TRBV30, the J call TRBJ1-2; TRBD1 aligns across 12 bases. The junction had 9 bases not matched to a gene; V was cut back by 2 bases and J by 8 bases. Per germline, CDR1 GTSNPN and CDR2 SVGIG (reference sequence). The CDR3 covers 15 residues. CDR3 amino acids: CAWSNPGTGGDGYTF. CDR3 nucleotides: TGTGCCTGGAGTAATCCCGGGACAGGGGGCGACGGCTACACCTTC.

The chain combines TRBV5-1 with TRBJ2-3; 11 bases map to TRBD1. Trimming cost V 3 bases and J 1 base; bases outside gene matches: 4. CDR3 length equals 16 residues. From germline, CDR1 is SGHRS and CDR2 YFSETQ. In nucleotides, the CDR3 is TGCGCCAGCAGCTCCTGGACAGGGGGCGGCACAGATACGCAGTATTTT. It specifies CASSSWTGGGTDTQYF.

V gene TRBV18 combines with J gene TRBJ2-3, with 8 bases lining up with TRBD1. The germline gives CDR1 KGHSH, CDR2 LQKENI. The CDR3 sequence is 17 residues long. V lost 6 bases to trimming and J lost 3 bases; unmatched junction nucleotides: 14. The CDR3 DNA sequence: TGTGCCAGCTCGCTGGTACAGGGGGGAGCAGGAACAGATACGCAGTATTTT. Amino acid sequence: CASSLVQGGAGTDTQYF.

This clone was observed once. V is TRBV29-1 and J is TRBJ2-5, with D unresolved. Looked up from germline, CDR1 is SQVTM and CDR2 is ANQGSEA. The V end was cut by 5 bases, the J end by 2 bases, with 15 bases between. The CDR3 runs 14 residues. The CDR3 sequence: CSVREYSSQETQYF. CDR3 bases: TGCAGCGTTCGCGAGTACTCATCTCAAGAGACCCAGTACTTC.

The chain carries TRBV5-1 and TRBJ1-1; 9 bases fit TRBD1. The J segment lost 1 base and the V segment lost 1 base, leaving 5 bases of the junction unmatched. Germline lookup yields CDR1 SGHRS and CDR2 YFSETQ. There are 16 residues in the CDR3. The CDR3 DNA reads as TGCGCCAGCAGCTTGTGGGGGACAGGGACGAACACTGAAGCTTTCTTT. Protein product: CASSLWGTGTNTEAFF.

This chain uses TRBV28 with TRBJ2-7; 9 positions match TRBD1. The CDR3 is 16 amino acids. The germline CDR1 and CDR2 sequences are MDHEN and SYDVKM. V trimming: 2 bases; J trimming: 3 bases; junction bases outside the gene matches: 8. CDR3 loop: CASSLPGQGSDYEQYF. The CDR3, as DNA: TGTGCCAGCAGTTTACCCGGACAGGGGTCGGACTACGAGCAGTACTTC.

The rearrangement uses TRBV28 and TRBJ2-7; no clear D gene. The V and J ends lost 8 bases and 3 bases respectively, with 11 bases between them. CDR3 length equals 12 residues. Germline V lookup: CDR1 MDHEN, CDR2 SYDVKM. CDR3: CASEDTVYEQYF. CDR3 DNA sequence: TGTGCCAGCGAAGACACCGTCTACGAGCAGTACTTC. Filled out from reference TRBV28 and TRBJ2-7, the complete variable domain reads DVKVTQSSRYLVKRTGEKVFLECVQDMDHENMFWYRQDPGLGLRLIYFSYDVKMKEKGDIPEGYSVSREKKERFSLILESASTNQTSMYLCASEDTVYEQYFGPGTRLTVT.

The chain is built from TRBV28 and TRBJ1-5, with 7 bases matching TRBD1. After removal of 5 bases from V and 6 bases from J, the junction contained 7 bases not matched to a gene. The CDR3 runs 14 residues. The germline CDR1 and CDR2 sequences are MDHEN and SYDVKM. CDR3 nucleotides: TGTGCCAGCAGTCTAACAGGGGCCGGTCAGCCCCAGCATTTT. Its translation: CASSLTGAGQPQHF. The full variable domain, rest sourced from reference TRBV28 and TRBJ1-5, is DVKVTQSSRYLVKRTGEKVFLECVQDMDHENMFWYRQDPGLGLRLIYFSYDVKMKEKGDIPEGYSVSREKKERFSLILESASTNQTSMYLCASSLTGAGQPQHFGDGTRLSIL.

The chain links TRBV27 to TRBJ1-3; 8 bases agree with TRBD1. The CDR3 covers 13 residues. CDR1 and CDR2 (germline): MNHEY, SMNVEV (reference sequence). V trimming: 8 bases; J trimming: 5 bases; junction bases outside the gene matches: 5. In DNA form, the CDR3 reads TGTGCCAGCTTGGACAGGGCCCGAAACACCATATATTTT. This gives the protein CASLDRARNTIYF.

The CDR3 DNA reads as TGTGCTAGTGGAACAGGGGGCGAGGATACGCAGTATTTT. The encoded protein is CASGTGGEDTQYF. J is TRBJ2-3 and V is TRBV12-5, with 9 bases aligning to TRBD1. This CDR3 has 13 amino acids. Per germline, CDR1 LGHNT and CDR2 FRNRAP. J gave up 6 bases and V 6 bases, and 4 bases lay outside the gene matches.

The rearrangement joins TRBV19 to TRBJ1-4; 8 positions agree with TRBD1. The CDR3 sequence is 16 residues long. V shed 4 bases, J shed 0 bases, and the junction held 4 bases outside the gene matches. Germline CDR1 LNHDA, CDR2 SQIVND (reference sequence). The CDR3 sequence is CASSTGQESTNEKLFF. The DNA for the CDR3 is TGTGCCAGTAGTACGGGACAGGAGTCAACTAATGAAAAACTGTTTTTT.

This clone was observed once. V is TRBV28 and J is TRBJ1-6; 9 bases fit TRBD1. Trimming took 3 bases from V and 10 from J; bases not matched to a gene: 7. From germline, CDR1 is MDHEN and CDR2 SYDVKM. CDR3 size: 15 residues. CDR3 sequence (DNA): TGTGCCAGCAGTTTCCGGGACAGGGTAGGATCACCCCTCCACTTT. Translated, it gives CASSFRDRVGSPLHF.

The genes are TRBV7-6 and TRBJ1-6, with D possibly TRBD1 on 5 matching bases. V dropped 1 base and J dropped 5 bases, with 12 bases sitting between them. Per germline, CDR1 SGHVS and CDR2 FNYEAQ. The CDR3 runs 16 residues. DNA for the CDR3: TGTGCCAGCAGCTTAGAGGCAGGGTATCATAATTCACCCCTCCACTTT. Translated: CASSLEAGYHNSPLHF.

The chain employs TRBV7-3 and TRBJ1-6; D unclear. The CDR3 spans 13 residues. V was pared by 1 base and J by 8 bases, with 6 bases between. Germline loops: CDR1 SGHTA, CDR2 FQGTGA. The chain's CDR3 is CASSLSSYSPLHF. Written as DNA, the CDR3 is TGTGCCAGCAGCTTAAGTTCTTATTCACCCCTCCACTTT.

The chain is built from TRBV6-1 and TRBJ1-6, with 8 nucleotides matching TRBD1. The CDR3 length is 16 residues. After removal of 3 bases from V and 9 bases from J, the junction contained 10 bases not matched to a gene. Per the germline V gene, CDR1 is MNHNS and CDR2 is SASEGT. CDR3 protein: CASSDRRTGLGSPLHF. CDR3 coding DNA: TGTGCCAGCAGTGACCGTAGGACAGGGCTCGGTTCACCCCTCCACTTT.

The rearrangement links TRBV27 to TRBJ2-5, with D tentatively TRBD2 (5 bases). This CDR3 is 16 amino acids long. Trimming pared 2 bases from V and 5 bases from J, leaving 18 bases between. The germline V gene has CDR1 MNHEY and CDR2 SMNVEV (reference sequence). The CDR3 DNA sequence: TGTGCCAGCAGTTTAAGGTCCGGAGGAATCCGGGAGACCCAGTACTTC. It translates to CASSLRSGGIRETQYF.

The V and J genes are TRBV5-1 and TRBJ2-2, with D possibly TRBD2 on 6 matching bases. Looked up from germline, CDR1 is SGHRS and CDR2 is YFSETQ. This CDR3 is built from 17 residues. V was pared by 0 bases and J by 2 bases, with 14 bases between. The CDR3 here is CASSLEGLLTNTGELFF. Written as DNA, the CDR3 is TGCGCCAGCAGCTTGGAGGGACTCCTCACTAACACCGGGGAGCTGTTTTTT.

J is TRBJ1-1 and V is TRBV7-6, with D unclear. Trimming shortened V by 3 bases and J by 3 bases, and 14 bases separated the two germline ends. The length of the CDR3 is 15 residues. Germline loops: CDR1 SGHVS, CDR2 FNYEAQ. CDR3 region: CASSFGLGSDTEAFF. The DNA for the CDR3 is TGTGCCAGCAGCTTTGGTTTGGGGAGTGACACTGAAGCTTTCTTT.

Written as DNA, the CDR3 is TGTGCCAGCAGCTTCTCTTTTGAAGAGACCCAGTACTTC. Translating it yields CASSFSFEETQYF. The chain carries TRBV11-2 and TRBJ2-5; D is uncertain. Trimming took 3 bases from V and 3 from J, leaving 8 bases between them. The CDR3 is made up of 13 amino acids. Germline V gene lookup returns CDR1 SGHAT and CDR2 FQNNGV.

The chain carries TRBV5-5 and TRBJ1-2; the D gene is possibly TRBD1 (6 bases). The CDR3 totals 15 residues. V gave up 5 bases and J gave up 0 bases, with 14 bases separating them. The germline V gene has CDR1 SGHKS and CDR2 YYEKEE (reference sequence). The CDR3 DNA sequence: TGTGCCAGCAGGGGACAATTCGGGTCTAACTATGGCTACACCTTC. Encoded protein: CASRGQFGSNYGYTF.

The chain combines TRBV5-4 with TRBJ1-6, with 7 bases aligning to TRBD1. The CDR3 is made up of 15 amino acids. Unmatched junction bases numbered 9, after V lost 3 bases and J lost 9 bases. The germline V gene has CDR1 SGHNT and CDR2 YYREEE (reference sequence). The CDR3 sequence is CASSYRDSPGSPLHF. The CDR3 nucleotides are TGTGCCAGCAGCTACCGGGACAGCCCCGGTTCACCCCTCCACTTT. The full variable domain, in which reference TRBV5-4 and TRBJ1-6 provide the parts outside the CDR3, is ETGVTQSPTHLIKTRGQQVTLRCSSQSGHNTVSWYQQALGQGPQFIFQYYREEENGRGNFPPRFSGLQFPNYSSELNVNALELDDSALYLCASSYRDSPGSPLHFGNGTRLTVT.

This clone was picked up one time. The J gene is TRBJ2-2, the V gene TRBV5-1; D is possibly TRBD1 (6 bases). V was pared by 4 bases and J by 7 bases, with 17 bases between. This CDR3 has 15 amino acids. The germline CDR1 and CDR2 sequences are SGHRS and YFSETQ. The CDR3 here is CASSNVRGENGELFF. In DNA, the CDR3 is TGCGCCAGCAGCAATGTCAGGGGTGAAAACGGGGAGCTGTTTTTT.

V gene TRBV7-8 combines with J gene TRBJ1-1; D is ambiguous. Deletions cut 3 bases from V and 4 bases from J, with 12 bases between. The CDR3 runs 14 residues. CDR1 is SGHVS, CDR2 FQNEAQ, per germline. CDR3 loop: CASSFVSGSTEAFF. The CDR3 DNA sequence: TGTGCCAGCAGCTTCGTATCCGGGAGCACTGAAGCTTTCTTT.